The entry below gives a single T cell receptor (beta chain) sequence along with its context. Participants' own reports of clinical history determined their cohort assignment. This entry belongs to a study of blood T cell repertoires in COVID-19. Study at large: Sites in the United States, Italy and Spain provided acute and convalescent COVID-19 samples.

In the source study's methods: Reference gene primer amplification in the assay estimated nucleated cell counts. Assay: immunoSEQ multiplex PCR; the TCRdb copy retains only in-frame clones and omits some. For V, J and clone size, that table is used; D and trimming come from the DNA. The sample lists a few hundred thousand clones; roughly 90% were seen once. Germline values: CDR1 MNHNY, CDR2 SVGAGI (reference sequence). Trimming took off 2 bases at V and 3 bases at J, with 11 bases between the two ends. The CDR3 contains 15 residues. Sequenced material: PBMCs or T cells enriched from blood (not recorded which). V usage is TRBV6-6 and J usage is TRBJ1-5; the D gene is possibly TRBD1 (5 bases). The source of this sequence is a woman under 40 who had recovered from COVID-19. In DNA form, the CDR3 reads TGTGCCAGCAGTTACACATGGACAACCAATCAGCCCCAGCATTTT. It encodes CASSYTWTTNQPQHF.